This T cell receptor (beta chain) was recorded in a study of blood T cells in healthy people across ages. Whole-study results and caveats: Strong correlation was found linking TCR beta diversity to naive T cell percentage. Relative to aged donors, long-lived donors carried more naive CD4+ cells and displayed higher diversity. Those diversity estimates obtained from one million T cells were thought to be underestimates.

Germline CDR1 and CDR2: SGHTA and FQGNSA. V lost 1 base and J lost 1; bases outside the gene matches: 7. This CDR3 comprises 16 residues. Regarding this clonotype: As yet, its antigen is unknown.

Primers used in a second PCR of about 7 to 12 cycles were a sample-barcoded 5' primer and a J-beta primer mix. TCRdb called the 5' RACE reads again in MiXCR, with one record for every CDR3 protein. The sample records around 500,000 distinct CDR3 sequences, 45% to 55% being singletons. Peripheral blood, roughly 9.1 milliliters per donor, was collected. The TCR sequence derives from an elderly man in good health. Sequenced input: blood. V is TRBV7-2 and J is TRBJ2-7; 7 bases align to TRBD2. For the CDR3, the DNA is TGTGCCAGCAGCTTAGTAGTAGGACTAGGTTCCTACGAGCAGTACTTC. This codes for CASSLVVGLGSYEQYF.